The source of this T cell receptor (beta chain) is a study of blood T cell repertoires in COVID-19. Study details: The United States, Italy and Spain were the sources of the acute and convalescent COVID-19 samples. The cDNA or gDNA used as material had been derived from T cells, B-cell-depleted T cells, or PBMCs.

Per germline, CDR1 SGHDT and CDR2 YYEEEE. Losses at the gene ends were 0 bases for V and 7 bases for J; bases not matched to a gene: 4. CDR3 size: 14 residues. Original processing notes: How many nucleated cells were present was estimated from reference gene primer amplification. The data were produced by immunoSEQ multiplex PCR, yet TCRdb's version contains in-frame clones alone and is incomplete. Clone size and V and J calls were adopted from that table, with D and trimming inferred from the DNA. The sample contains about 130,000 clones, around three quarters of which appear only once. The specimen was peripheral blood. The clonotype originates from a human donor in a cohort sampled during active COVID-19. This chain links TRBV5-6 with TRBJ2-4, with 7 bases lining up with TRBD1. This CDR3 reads CASSLEGQMNIQYF. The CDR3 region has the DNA TGTGCCAGCAGCTTGGAGGGACAGATGAACATTCAGTACTTC.